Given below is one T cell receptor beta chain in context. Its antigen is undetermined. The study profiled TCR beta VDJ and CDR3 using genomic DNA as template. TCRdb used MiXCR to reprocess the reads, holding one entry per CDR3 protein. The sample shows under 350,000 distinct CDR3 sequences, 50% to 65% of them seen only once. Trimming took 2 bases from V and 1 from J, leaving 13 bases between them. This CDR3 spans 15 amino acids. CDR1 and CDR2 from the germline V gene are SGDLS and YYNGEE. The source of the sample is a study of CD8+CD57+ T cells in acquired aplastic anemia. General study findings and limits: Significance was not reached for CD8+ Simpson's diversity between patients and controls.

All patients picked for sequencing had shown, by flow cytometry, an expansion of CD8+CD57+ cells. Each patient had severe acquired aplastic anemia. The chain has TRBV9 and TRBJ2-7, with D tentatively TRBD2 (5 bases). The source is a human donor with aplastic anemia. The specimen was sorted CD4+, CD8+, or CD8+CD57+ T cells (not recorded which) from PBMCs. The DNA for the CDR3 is TGTGCCAGCAGCGTTTCGTCTGGAGGATCCTACGAGCAGTACTTC. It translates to CASSVSSGGSYEQYF.